This paragraph reports one TCR beta chain. Clones were read by immunoSEQ multiplex PCR, and TCRdb kept only the in-frame ones, dropping some. In the table there are 2 million to 3 million clones, around 90% of which are singletons. This CDR3 is 12 amino acids long. Germline CDR1 is MDHEN and CDR2 is SYDVKM. With 7 bases removed from V and 8 bases from J, the gap between germline ends came to 14 bases. The data derive from a study of shared clonotypes between healthy human individuals. The clonotype originates from a young man in good health. This chain links TRBV28 with TRBJ1-2, with TRBD1 as a possible D gene (5 bases). Sequences were obtained from naive CD4+ T cells sorted from blood. The subset is: CD45RA+ positively selected. The CDR3 sequence: CASTTGPVGYTF. The DNA of the CDR3 is TGTGCCAGCACCACGGGGCCAGTAGGCTACACCTTC.